The 30 T cell receptor beta chains listed next were all sequenced from one sample in a study of cytomegalovirus exposure and HLA in healthy donors. Vbeta (60) and Jbeta (13) primers were used in the PCR. Profiled with immunoSEQ multiplex PCR; TCRdb holds only in-frame clones, not every one. The sample lists 90,000 to 110,000 clones; about 80% were seen once. Sequencing was performed on PBMCs. These receptors all stem from a woman aged 45-59 years in good health and CMV-seropositive.

The sample holds one count of this clone. The chain uses TRBV7-3 and TRBJ1-1; D is possibly TRBD1 (5 bases). With 5 bases removed from V and 2 bases from J, the gap between germline ends came to 9 bases. CDR3 length: 13 residues. CDR1 and CDR2 (germline): SGHTA, FQGTGA. CDR3 sequence: CASSVQGNTEAFF. CDR3 nucleotides: TGTGCCAGCAGCGTCCAGGGAAACACTGAAGCTTTCTTT. Full variable domain (outside the CDR3, taken from reference TRBV7-3 and TRBJ1-1): GAGVSQTPSNKVTEKGKYVELRCDPISGHTALYWYRQSLGQGPEFLIYFQGTGAADDSGLPNDRFFAVRPEGSVSTLKIQRTERGDSAVYLCASSVQGNTEAFFGQGTRLTVV.

This clone was seen more than once but under ten times. This chain connects TRBV29-1 to TRBJ2-3; 7 bases fit TRBD2. The CDR3 has 13 residues. CDR1 is SQVTM, CDR2 ANQGSEA, per germline. V lost 6 bases, J lost 2 bases, and 5 bases stayed unmatched. CDR3 amino acids: CSVTSGNTDTQYF. The DNA of the CDR3 is TGCAGCGTGACAAGCGGGAACACAGATACGCAGTATTTT.

Of note for this clone: An end of the junction differs from the germline gene, which may be a read error. The chain links TRBV7-7 to TRBJ2-3, with D possibly TRBD2 on 5 matching bases. The CDR3 runs 14 residues. Germline V gene lookup returns CDR1 SSHAT and CDR2 FNYEAQ (reference sequence). The CDR3 spells CASSLSAAGDTQYF. The CDR3, as DNA: TGTGCTAGCAGCTTATCAGCGGCCGGGGATACGCAGTATTTT.

This chain joins TRBV7-2 and TRBJ2-1; 8 bases agree with TRBD2. The CDR3 sequence is 15 residues long. The ends lost 0 bases at V and 9 bases at J; junction bases unmatched: 7. Germline loops: CDR1 SGHTA, CDR2 FQGNSA. The CDR3 is CASSLAGGLAGEQFF. The CDR3 DNA is TGTGCCAGCAGCTTAGCCGGAGGACTAGCCGGTGAGCAGTTCTTC.

The chain combines TRBV11-2 with TRBJ1-4, with 7 positions matching TRBD1. After removal of 5 bases from V and 8 bases from J, the junction contained 8 bases not matched to a gene. Germline CDR1 and CDR2: SGHAT and FQNNGV. There are 14 residues in the CDR3. The CDR3: CASSKSTGVEKLFF. The CDR3 DNA follows: TGTGCCAGCAGCAAATCCACAGGGGTGGAAAAACTGTTTTTT.

The chain has TRBV9 and TRBJ2-3, with TRBD2 as a possible D gene (6 bases). With 3 bases removed from V and 5 bases from J, the gap between germline ends came to 13 bases. The germline V gene encodes CDR1 SGDLS and CDR2 YYNGEE. The CDR3 is 14 residues long. The CDR3 DNA reads TGTGCCAGCAGCGGGAGGGCGGGTAGAGATACGCAGTATTTT. Translated: CASSGRAGRDTQYF.

This clone was recorded only once. CDR3 DNA: TGTGCCAGCAGTGCAGGAGGGTTCTATGGCTACACCTTC. Its translation: CASSAGGFYGYTF. The rearrangement uses TRBV2 and TRBJ1-2; unclear D gene. Per the germline V gene, CDR1 is SNHLY and CDR2 is FYNNEI. The CDR3 totals 13 residues. The V end was cut by 4 bases, the J end by 4 bases, with 10 bases between.

The V call is TRBV19, the J call TRBJ2-2, with D perhaps TRBD1 (6 bases). The CDR3 has 14 residues. The germline V and J ends were trimmed by 3 bases and 7 bases, with 12 bases remaining between them. Germline V lookup: CDR1 LNHDA, CDR2 SQIVND (reference sequence). This CDR3 is CASSISRGHGELFF. CDR3 DNA sequence: TGTGCCAGTAGTATCAGTAGGGGACACGGGGAGCTGTTTTTT.

The chain couples TRBV5-4 to TRBJ2-3; 7 nucleotides match TRBD2. The V gene end was trimmed by 3 bases and the J gene end by 2 bases; junction bases not matched to a gene: 3. This CDR3 has 14 residues. Looked up from germline, CDR1 is SGHNT and CDR2 is YYREEE (reference sequence). This CDR3 is CASSSRGNTDTQYF. The CDR3 DNA is TGTGCCAGCAGCTCGCGGGGGAACACAGATACGCAGTATTTT.

This clone has only a few counts. This sequence joins TRBV2 and TRBJ2-7; 8 bases line up with TRBD2. V lost 6 bases to trimming and J lost 2 bases; unmatched junction nucleotides: 9. CDR3 size: 15 residues. The germline V gene has CDR1 SNHLY and CDR2 FYNNEI. The CDR3 DNA follows: TGTGCCAGCAGCTTGGGACTAGGTGGGCCCTACGAGCAGTACTTC. Its translation: CASSLGLGGPYEQYF.

This chain joins TRBV27 and TRBJ2-2; TRBD2 agrees at 14 bases. CDR3 length equals 13 residues. V dropped 8 bases and J dropped 7; count of bases not matched to a gene: 0. From germline, CDR1 is MNHEY and CDR2 SMNVEV (reference sequence). CDR3 sequence reads: CASGTSGGGELFF. CDR3 sequence (DNA): TGTGCCAGCGGGACTAGCGGGGGCGGGGAGCTGTTTTTT.

In this sample, this clone turned up once. The chain couples TRBV18 to TRBJ2-7; 7 bases match TRBD2. This CDR3 is built from 15 residues. Trimming at V came to 1 base and at J to 0 bases, leaving 3 bases not matched to a gene. The germline V gene has CDR1 KGHSH and CDR2 LQKENI. The chain's CDR3 is CASSPRRGSSYEQYF. The CDR3 DNA follows: TGTGCCAGCTCACCACGGCGGGGGAGCTCCTACGAGCAGTACTTC.

This clone showed up just once. The chain joins TRBV5-1 to TRBJ1-2; no clear D gene. The CDR3 runs to 15 residues. V dropped 0 bases and J dropped 5 bases, with 14 bases sitting between them. CDR1 and CDR2 (germline): SGHRS, YFSETQ. The CDR3 DNA is TGCGCCAGCAGCTTGGACGGCAGTAACTATTATGGCTACACCTTC. Translated, it gives CASSLDGSNYYGYTF.

V and J are TRBV5-4 and TRBJ2-7; TRBD2 matches 7 bases. The CDR3 spans 15 residues. Germline loops: CDR1 SGHNT, CDR2 YYREEE (reference sequence). J lost 0 bases, V lost 1 base, and 4 bases had no gene match. This CDR3 is CASSLLLAASYEQYF. The CDR3 DNA sequence: TGTGCCAGCAGCTTGCTGCTAGCGGCCTCCTACGAGCAGTACTTC.

J is TRBJ1-2 and V is TRBV7-9; 7 bases are shared with TRBD1. CDR1 and CDR2 (germline): SEHNR, FQNEAQ (reference sequence). The CDR3 extends over 12 amino acids. The junction had 2 bases not matched to a gene; V was cut back by 5 bases and J by 5 bases. The CDR3 nucleotides are TGTGCCAGCAGCGGCAGGGGGTATGGCTACACCTTC. Amino acid sequence: CASSGRGYGYTF.

The chain carries TRBV19 and TRBJ1-2; TRBD1 matches at 8 bases. J lost 7 bases, V lost 3 bases, and 10 bases had no gene match. This CDR3 spans 15 amino acids. Germline V lookup: CDR1 LNHDA, CDR2 SQIVND (reference sequence). The CDR3 DNA sequence: TGTGCCAGTAGTATCCCAGGGGGCCGCCGGGTTGGCTACACCTTC. Residues: CASSIPGGRRVGYTF.

The chain has TRBV9 and TRBJ1-1; D ambiguous. The CDR3 totals 15 residues. Trimming cost V 0 bases and J 0 bases, with 9 bases left between them. Germline assignment: CDR1 SGDLS and CDR2 YYNGEE. CDR3 nucleotide sequence: TGTGCCAGCAGCGTAGGGAACAGCTTGAACACTGAAGCTTTCTTT. Its translation is CASSVGNSLNTEAFF.

This clone appeared a single time. V gene TRBV7-9 combines with J gene TRBJ1-2, with TRBD1 matching 8 bases. CDR1 and CDR2 from the germline V gene are SEHNR and FQNEAQ (reference sequence). V shed 1 base and J 8 bases; nucleotides not matched to a gene: 6. This CDR3 has 14 amino acids. CDR3 protein: CASSLGTGSKGYTF. The CDR3 DNA reads as TGTGCCAGCAGCTTAGGGACAGGGTCTAAAGGCTACACCTTC.

This clone came up a few times. The V call is TRBV15, the J call TRBJ2-7; no firm D call. Trimming pared 0 bases from V and 5 bases from J, leaving 14 bases between. This CDR3 comprises 15 residues. Germline CDR1 and CDR2: LNHNV and YYDKDF (reference sequence). Here the CDR3 DNA reads TGTGCCACCAGCAGAGAATCTAGTCGCAGAGACGAGCAGTACTTC. Its protein product is CATSRESSRRDEQYF.

As concerns this clone: At one end the junction does not follow the germline gene, possibly because of a read error. The gene calls are TRBV4-3 and TRBJ1-5; D remains ambiguous. There are 15 residues in the CDR3. CDR1 is LGHNA and CDR2 is YSLEER in the germline V gene. CDR3 sequence: CASSLEARANQPQHF. In DNA form, the CDR3 reads TGCGCCAGCAGCCTCGAGGCCAGAGCGAATCAGCCCCAACATTTT.

The genes are TRBV28 and TRBJ2-7; 12 nucleotides agree with TRBD2. The CDR3 spans 14 residues. V lost 5 bases, J lost 4 bases, and 3 bases stayed unmatched. Germline assignment: CDR1 MDHEN and CDR2 SYDVKM. DNA of the CDR3: TGTGCCAGCAGTAGAACTAGCGGGAGGTACGAGCAGTACTTC. The encoded protein is CASSRTSGRYEQYF. Full variable domain (missing parts from reference TRBV28 and TRBJ2-7): DVKVTQSSRYLVKRTGEKVFLECVQDMDHENMFWYRQDPGLGLRLIYFSYDVKMKEKGDIPEGYSVSREKKERFSLILESASTNQTSMYLCASSRTSGRYEQYFGPGTRLTVT.

This clone showed up just a few times. V is TRBV7-8 and J is TRBJ1-1; TRBD1 matches 7 bases. This CDR3 has 14 residues. Germline CDR1 reads SGHVS; CDR2 reads FQNEAQ. J gave up 5 bases and V 2 bases, and 5 bases lay outside the gene matches. The CDR3 here is CASSLKAGGTEAFF. The DNA of the CDR3 is TGTGCCAGCAGCTTAAAAGCAGGGGGTACTGAAGCTTTCTTT.

This clone was found once. A much larger clonotype is one base distant, so this may be a read error. The chain recombines TRBV25-1 with TRBJ2-1, with TRBD1 matching 7 bases. The CDR3 extends over 15 amino acids. Germline trimming cut 2 bases from V and 8 bases from J; bases unmatched to any gene: 9. Germline-derived CDR1 and CDR2 are MGHDK and SYGVNS. The CDR3 DNA sequence: TGTGCCAGCAGTGAACTGGGGGACAGTCGGGATGAGCAGTTCTTC. It specifies CASSELGDSRDEQFF.

The V and J genes are TRBV18 and TRBJ2-4, with D maybe TRBD2 (7 bases). V was clipped by 3 bases and J by 9 bases, with 12 bases between them. There are 13 residues in the CDR3. From germline, CDR1 is KGHSH and CDR2 LQKENI. CDR3 sequence (DNA): TGTGCCAGCTCACCCCCCGGGGGGCGCATTCAGTACTTC. Protein: CASSPPGGRIQYF.

The chain uses TRBV18 and TRBJ1-5; 10 bases line up with TRBD1. The junction had 2 bases not matched to a gene; V was cut back by 3 bases and J by 6 bases. CDR3 length equals 14 residues. The germline gives CDR1 KGHSH, CDR2 LQKENI. CDR3 in DNA: TGTGCCAGCTCACCGGGGACAGGGGTTCAGCCCCAGCATTTT. Translated: CASSPGTGVQPQHF.

In this sample, this clone turned up once. The rearrangement links TRBV5-4 to TRBJ1-6; tentative D call: TRBD1 (6 bases). Trimming removed 4 bases from V and 9 bases from J, with 17 bases in between. The CDR3 sequence is 15 residues long. Germline V gives CDR1 SGHNT, CDR2 YYREEE (reference sequence). The CDR3 nucleotides are TGTGCCAGCAGCCCGGTGGGGGGGGCAGGTTCACCCCTCCACTTT. This gives the protein CASSPVGGAGSPLHF.

Of note for this clone: One end of the junction fails to match germline, which may point to a read error. V is TRBV19 and J is TRBJ2-6; TRBD1 might be the D (5 bases). Per germline, CDR1 LNHDA and CDR2 SQIVND (reference sequence). The CDR3 sequence is 17 residues long. Written as DNA, the CDR3 is TGTGCCAGTAGTATCCTGGGGCTCACCTCTGGGGCCAACGGCCTGACTTTC. It encodes CASSILGLTSGANGLTF. The full variable domain, its missing parts supplied by reference TRBV19 and TRBJ2-6, is DGGITQSPKYLFRKEGQNVTLSCEQNLNHDAMYWYRQDPGQGLRLIYYSQIVNDFQKGDIAEGYSVSREKKESFPLTVTSAQKNPTAFYLCASSILGLTSGANGLTFGAGSRLTVL.

V usage is TRBV5-1 and J usage is TRBJ2-1; weak D call: TRBD2 (7 bases). The germline V gene encodes CDR1 SGHRS and CDR2 YFSETQ. CDR3 length: 13 amino acids. The V end lost 4 bases, the J end lost 8 bases, and 13 bases lay between the germline ends. CDR3 in amino acids: CASSGGAGDEQFF. The CDR3 bases are TGCGCCAGCAGCGGGGGGGCCGGAGATGAGCAGTTCTTC.

J is TRBJ2-3 and V is TRBV6-6; D ambiguous. The CDR3 spans 13 residues. Germline CDR1 reads MNHNY; CDR2 reads SVGAGI (reference sequence). Trimming removed 8 bases from V and 4 bases from J, with 13 bases in between. Here the CDR3 reads CASLPPGSDTQYF. The CDR3 nucleotides read TGTGCCAGCCTCCCCCCGGGTTCAGATACGCAGTATTTT.

This chain uses TRBV2 with TRBJ1-2; TRBD1 is a possible D gene (5 bases). V lost 7 bases and J lost 3, with 15 bases in between. The V gene's germline CDR1 is SNHLY and CDR2 FYNNEI. The CDR3 covers 14 residues. The CDR3 loop is CASMRGGSDYGYTF. The CDR3 DNA reads as TGTGCCAGCATGAGGGGAGGGAGTGACTATGGCTACACCTTC. Full variable domain (remainder filled in from reference TRBV2 and TRBJ1-2): EPEVTQTPSHQVTQMGQEVILRCVPISNHLYFYWYRQILGQKVEFLVSFYNNEISEKSEIFDDQFSVERPDGSNFTLKIRSTKLEDSAMYFCASMRGGSDYGYTFGSGTRLTVV.